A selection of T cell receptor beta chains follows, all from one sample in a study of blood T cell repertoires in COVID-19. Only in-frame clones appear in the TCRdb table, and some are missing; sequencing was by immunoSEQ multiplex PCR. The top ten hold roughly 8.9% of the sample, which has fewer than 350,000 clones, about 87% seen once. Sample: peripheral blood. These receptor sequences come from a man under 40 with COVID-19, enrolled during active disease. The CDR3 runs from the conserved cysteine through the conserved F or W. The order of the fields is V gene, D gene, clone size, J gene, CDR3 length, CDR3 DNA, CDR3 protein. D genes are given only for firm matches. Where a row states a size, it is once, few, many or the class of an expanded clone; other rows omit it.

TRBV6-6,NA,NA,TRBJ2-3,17,TGTGCCAGCAGTCAGAGACCCTTTAGGGGAAGCACAGATACGCAGTATTTT,CASSQRPFRGSTDTQYF
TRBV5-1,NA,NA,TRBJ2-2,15,TGCGCCAGCAGCTTCCTAGCGACGAACACCGGGGAGCTGTTTTTT,CASSFLATNTGELFF
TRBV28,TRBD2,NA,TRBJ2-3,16,TGTGCCAGCAGTTTACTAGGGACTAGCGGGAGAGATACGCAGTATTTT,CASSLLGTSGRDTQYF
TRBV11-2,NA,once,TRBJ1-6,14,TGTGCCAGCAGCTTAAGCGGGGGGCGCTCACCCCTCCACTTT,CASSLSGGRSPLHF
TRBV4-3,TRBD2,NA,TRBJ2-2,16,TGCGCCAGCAGCCGAGATAGCGGGGGAGGGACCGGGGAGCTGTTTTTT,CASSRDSGGGTGELFF
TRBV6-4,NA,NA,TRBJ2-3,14,TGTGCCAGCAGTGACCCGGGGGTTACAGATACGCAGTATTTT,CASSDPGVTDTQYF
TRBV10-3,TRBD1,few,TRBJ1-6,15,TGTGCCATCAGCTCACCGGGACAGGGATATTCACCCCTCCACTTT,CAISSPGQGYSPLHF
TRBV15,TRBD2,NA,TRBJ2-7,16,TGTGCCACCAGCAGAGCCCTAGCGGGAGGGCCAGGCGAGCAGTACTTC,CATSRALAGGPGEQYF
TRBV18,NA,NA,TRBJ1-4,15,TGTGCCAGCTCACCAAACGGATTCCGAGGTGAAAAACTGTTTTTT,CASSPNGFRGEKLFF
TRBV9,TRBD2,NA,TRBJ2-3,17,TGTGCCAGCAGCGTAGCTAGCGGGACGGTTAGCACAGATACGCAGTATTTT,CASSVASGTVSTDTQYF
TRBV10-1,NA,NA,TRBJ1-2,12,TGCGCCAGCCTTGGAGGGGGGGCCGGCTACACCTTC,CASLGGGAGYTF
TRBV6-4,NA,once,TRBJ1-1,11,TGTGCCAGCAGTGACAGGGGTGAAGCTTTCTTT,CASSDRGEAFF
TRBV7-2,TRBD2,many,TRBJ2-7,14,TGTGCCAGCAGCTTAGCACTAGCGGATTACGAGCAGTACTTC,CASSLALADYEQYF
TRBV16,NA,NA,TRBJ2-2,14,TGTGCCAGCAGCTGGAATGGGCTAATCGGGGAGCTGTTTTTT,CASSWNGLIGELFF
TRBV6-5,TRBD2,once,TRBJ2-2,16,TGTGCCAGCAGTTACTCACTAGCGCGGGACACCGGGGAGCTGTTTTTT,CASSYSLARDTGELFF
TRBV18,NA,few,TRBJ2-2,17,TGTGCCAGCCCTATACAGGCCGCTAAGGTCAACACCGGGGAGCTGTTTTTT,CASPIQAAKVNTGELFF
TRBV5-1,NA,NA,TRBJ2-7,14,TGCGCCAGCAGCCATCCGGGACAAGAATACGAGCAGTACTTC,CASSHPGQEYEQYF
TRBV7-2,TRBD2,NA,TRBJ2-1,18,TGTGCCAGCAGCTCCGGGACTAGCGGGGGCGGGTCCTACAATGAGCAGTTCTTC,CASSSGTSGGGSYNEQFF
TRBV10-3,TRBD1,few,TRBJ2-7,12,TGTGCCATCAGTGGACAGGGTCTTGCGCAGTACTTC,CAISGQGLAQYF
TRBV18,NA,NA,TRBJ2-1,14,TGTGCCAGCTCACCAGGGAGCTCCTACAATGAGCAGTTCTTC,CASSPGSSYNEQFF
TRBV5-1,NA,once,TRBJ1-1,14,TGCGCCAGCAGCTCACAGGCCTCGAACACTGAAGCTTTCTTT,CASSSQASNTEAFF
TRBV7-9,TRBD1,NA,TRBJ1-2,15,TGTGCCAGCAGCTTAGTAGGGACAGGGGTCTATGGCTACACCTTC,CASSLVGTGVYGYTF
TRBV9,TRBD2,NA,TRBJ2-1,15,TGTGCCAGTAGTATGGGACTAGAAATTACGGGCGAGCAGTTCTTC,CASSMGLEITGEQFF
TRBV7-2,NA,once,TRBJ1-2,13,TGTGCCAGCAGCTTAACAGGGTATGATGGCTACACCTTC,CASSLTGYDGYTF
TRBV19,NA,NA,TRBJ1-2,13,TGTGCCAGTATGAGGACACTCAACTATGGCTACACCTTC,CASMRTLNYGYTF
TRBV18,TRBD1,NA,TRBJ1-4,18,TGTGCCAGCTCACCCCAACGAGGACAGGGGGTAACTAATGAAAAACTGTTTTTT,CASSPQRGQGVTNEKLFF
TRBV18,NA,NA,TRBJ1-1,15,TGTGCCAGCTCACTCGCAGGGGCCGAGAACACTGAAGCTTTCTTT,CASSLAGAENTEAFF